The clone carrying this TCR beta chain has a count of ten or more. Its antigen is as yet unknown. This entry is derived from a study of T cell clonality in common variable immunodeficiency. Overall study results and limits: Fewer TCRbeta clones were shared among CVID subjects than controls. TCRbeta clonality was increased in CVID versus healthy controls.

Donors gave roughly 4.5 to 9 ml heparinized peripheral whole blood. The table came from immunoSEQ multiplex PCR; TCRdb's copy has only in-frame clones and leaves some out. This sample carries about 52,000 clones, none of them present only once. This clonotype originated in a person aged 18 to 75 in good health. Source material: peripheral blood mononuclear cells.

The CDR3 bases that were read are TGTGCCAGTAGTATAAAGCGGCCGGACCGGGCTTTGGGGCCC. This codes for CASSIKRPDRALGP. The complete CDR3 sequence is CASSIKRPDRALGPQHF. This chain joins TRBV19 and TRBJ1-5; D not certain. The CDR3 end lies 3 residues beyond the end of the read and is filled in from the germline J gene. The V and J ends lost 2 bases and 9 bases respectively, with 23 bases between them. Germline CDR1 reads LNHDA; CDR2 reads SQIVND (reference sequence). This CDR3 spans 17 amino acids.